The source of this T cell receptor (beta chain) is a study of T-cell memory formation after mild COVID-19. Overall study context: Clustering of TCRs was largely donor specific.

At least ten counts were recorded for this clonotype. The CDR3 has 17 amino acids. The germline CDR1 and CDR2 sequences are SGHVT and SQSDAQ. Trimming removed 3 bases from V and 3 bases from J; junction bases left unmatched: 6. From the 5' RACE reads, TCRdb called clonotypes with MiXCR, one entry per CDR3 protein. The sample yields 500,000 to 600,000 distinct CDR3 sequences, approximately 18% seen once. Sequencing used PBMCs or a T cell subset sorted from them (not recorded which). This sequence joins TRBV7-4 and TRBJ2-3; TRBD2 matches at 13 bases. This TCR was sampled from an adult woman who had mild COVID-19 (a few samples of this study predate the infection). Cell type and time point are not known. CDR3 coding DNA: TGTGCCAGCAGCTTTGGACTAGCGGGGGCCCCGACAGATACGCAGTATTTT. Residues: CASSFGLAGAPTDTQYF.